This T cell receptor beta chain derives from a study of T cells in localized non-small cell lung cancer. Germline assignment: CDR1 LNHNV and CDR2 YYDKDF (reference sequence). The V gene lost 0 bases and the J gene lost 8 bases, with 14 bases spanning the gap. The CDR3 contains 15 residues. Data came from immunoSEQ multiplex PCR; TCRdb stores just in-frame clones and leaves some out. The sample consists of tens of thousands of clones, about 91% of them appearing once. The receptor's source is a man aged 35 to 70 with stage I squamous cell lung carcinoma. V and J are TRBV15 and TRBJ1-5, with D perhaps matching TRBD1 (6 bases). The sequencing used peripheral blood, collected before any cancer treatment. For the CDR3, the DNA is TGTGCCACCAGCAGAGATCCCACAGGGAAGGAGCCCCAGCATTTT. Its protein product is CATSRDPTGKEPQHF. Complete variable domain (other parts from reference TRBV15 and TRBJ1-5): DAMVIQNPRYQVTQFGKPVTLSCSQTLNHNVMYWYQQKSSQAPKLLFHYYDKDFNNEADTPDNFQSRRPNTSFCFLDIRSPGLGDTAMYLCATSRDPTGKEPQHFGDGTRLSIL.